These 27 T cell receptor beta chains were all obtained from the same sample, sequenced in a study of blood T cells in healthy people across ages. Combining a sample-barcoded 5' primer with a J-beta primer mix, a second PCR ran for roughly 7 to 12 cycles. TCRdb re-derived calls from the 5' RACE reads in MiXCR, one entry per CDR3 protein. The data hold about 1.5 million distinct CDR3 sequences, with 42% observed a single time. The specimen sequenced was blood. Receptors originate from a woman younger than 30 in good health.

This clonotype was counted between two and nine times. The rearrangement uses TRBV6-6 and TRBJ2-1; maybe TRBD2 (6 bases). Trimming removed 5 bases from V and 4 bases from J, with 12 bases in between. Germline V lookup: CDR1 MNHNY, CDR2 SVGAGI (reference sequence). The length of the CDR3 is 14 residues. The CDR3 loop is CASSRNGGYNEQFF. The CDR3, as DNA: TGTGCCAGCAGTCGCAACGGGGGATACAATGAGCAGTTCTTC.

The chain is built from TRBV20-1 and TRBJ2-7; D unresolved. Trimming removed 0 bases at V and 6 bases at J, with 18 bases between. CDR3 length equals 15 residues. Germline V lookup: CDR1 DFQATT, CDR2 SNEGSKA (reference sequence). CDR3 sequence (DNA): TGCAGTGCTAGAGATTTGGCGCCCTCCCCCCTCGAGCAGTACTTC. Translated, it gives CSARDLAPSPLEQYF.

The chain couples TRBV20-1 to TRBJ2-7, with 8 nucleotides matching TRBD2. V gave up 3 bases and J gave up 2 bases; unmatched junction bases: 15. Germline assignment: CDR1 DFQATT and CDR2 SNEGSKA (reference sequence). This CDR3 contains 17 residues. CDR3 coding DNA: TGCAGTGCTAGCAGCCCAGCGGGAGTAGTTACCGCCTACGAGCAGTACTTC. It encodes CSASSPAGVVTAYEQYF.

The genes are TRBV28 and TRBJ2-3, with 7 bases fitting TRBD2. V trimming: 5 bases; J trimming: 2 bases; junction bases outside the gene matches: 10. Germline-derived CDR1 and CDR2 are MDHEN and SYDVKM. The CDR3 length is 16 residues. CDR3 DNA: TGTGCCAGCAGTCTCGGAGCGGGGTTATACACAGATACGCAGTATTTT. The encoded protein is CASSLGAGLYTDTQYF.

This clonotype was observed a few times. The genes are TRBV10-3 and TRBJ1-6, with D possibly being TRBD1 (5 bases). V was shortened by 0 bases and J by 8 bases, with 8 bases between the two germline ends. The CDR3 has 14 amino acids. Looked up from germline, CDR1 is ENHRY and CDR2 is SYGVKD. Here the CDR3 DNA reads TGTGCCATCAGTGAGTCCCAGGGTGATTCACCCCTCCACTTT. This translates into CAISESQGDSPLHF.

This sequence joins TRBV7-3 and TRBJ1-2, with D unclear. This CDR3 spans 13 amino acids. Germline V CDR1 and CDR2: SGHTA, FQGTGA. Trimming shortened V by 5 bases and J by 2 bases, and 9 bases separated the two germline ends. The CDR3 DNA is TGTGCCAGCAGCGTAATGGGGAACTATGGCTACACCTTC. Translating gives CASSVMGNYGYTF.

The chain combines TRBV12-3 or TRBV12-4 with TRBJ1-1, with 7 bases lining up with TRBD1. Trimming cost V 3 bases and J 7 bases; bases outside gene matches: 17. The CDR3 consists of 17 residues. CDR3 DNA sequence: TGTGCCAGCAGTTTTGAGGTCCCAGGACAGGTCTCCTATGAAGCTTTCTTT. Its translation is CASSFEVPGQVSYEAFF.

This sequence joins TRBV5-1 and TRBJ2-1, with D possibly matching TRBD1 (5 bases). V was trimmed by 5 bases and J by 5 bases, leaving 14 bases between them. The CDR3 is 14 residues long. Germline V CDR1 and CDR2: SGHRS, YFSETQ. The CDR3: CASRPYDRNNEQFF. In nucleotides, the CDR3 is TGCGCCAGCAGACCCTATGACAGAAACAATGAGCAGTTCTTC.

The chain is built from TRBV6-2 or TRBV6-3 and TRBJ2-4; D gene unclear. The germline CDR1 and CDR2 sequences are MNHEY and SVGEGT. The CDR3 sequence is 14 residues long. V lost 10 bases, J lost 3 bases, and 16 bases lay in between. CDR3 coding DNA: TGTGCCATCAGCAATGGGATGGGCAAAAACATTCAGTACTTC. This gives the protein CAISNGMGKNIQYF.

This clonotype showed up many times. V is TRBV4-1 and J is TRBJ1-2, with D possibly being TRBD1 (5 bases). This CDR3 is 12 amino acids long. The germline V gene encodes CDR1 MGHRA and CDR2 YSYEKL. Deletions cut 8 bases from V and 2 bases from J, with 9 bases between. The CDR3 region is CASGGGNYGYTF. The CDR3 bases are TGCGCCAGCGGGGGGGGAAACTATGGCTACACCTTC.

In this sample, this clonotype turned up a few times. The chain has TRBV6-1 and TRBJ2-7, with 7 positions matching TRBD1. Germline V gene data show CDR1 as MNHNS and CDR2 as SASEGT. V lost 8 bases to trimming and J lost 2 bases; unmatched junction nucleotides: 6. The CDR3 runs 13 residues. The CDR3 protein is CASAATGAYEQYF. CDR3 bases: TGTGCCAGCGCCGCTACAGGGGCCTACGAGCAGTACTTC.

This sequence joins TRBV10-3 and TRBJ2-2; TRBD1 matches 9 bases. Trimming took 4 bases from V and 0 from J; bases not matched to a gene: 6. This CDR3 is built from 17 residues. The germline V gene encodes CDR1 ENHRY and CDR2 SYGVKD. CDR3 sequence (DNA): TGTGCCATCAGTGGGGGCAGACAGGGGGCGAACACCGGGGAGCTGTTTTTT. Translated: CAISGGRQGANTGELFF.

The sample holds a few counts of this clonotype. V gene TRBV20-1 combines with J gene TRBJ1-2; no clear D gene. V was clipped by 6 bases and J by 1 base, with 12 bases between them. Germline loops: CDR1 DFQATT, CDR2 SNEGSKA (reference sequence). CDR3 size: 13 residues. The CDR3 nucleotides are TGCAGTGCCCCCCTACAGAGTAACTATGGCTACACCTTC. It encodes CSAPLQSNYGYTF.

The V gene is TRBV20-1, the J gene TRBJ2-1; D ambiguous. The J call may be faulty, since TRBJ2-7 better matches the DNA end. CDR3 length: 15 amino acids. In germline, CDR1 is DFQATT, CDR2 SNEGSKA (reference sequence). The CDR3 nucleotides read TGCAGTGCGCCGGCGAGAAGGAGCTCCTACAATGAGCAGTACTTC. Protein sequence: CSAPARRSSYNEQYF.

This clonotype has just a few counts. The chain is built from TRBV7-2 and TRBJ2-1; D is unresolved. This CDR3 is 15 amino acids long. CDR1 and CDR2 from the germline V gene are SGHTA and FQGNSA. V was trimmed by 6 bases and J by 0 bases, leaving 12 bases between them. CDR3 region: CASSIDVSSYNEQFF. DNA for the CDR3: TGTGCCAGCAGTATAGACGTTAGCTCCTACAATGAGCAGTTCTTC.

V is TRBV12-3 or TRBV12-4 and J is TRBJ2-3; 10 positions agree with TRBD2. Losses at the gene ends were 6 bases for V and 4 bases for J; bases not matched to a gene: 7. The CDR3 consists of 15 residues. The CDR3 DNA follows: TGTGCCAGCAGGTTCAGCGGGGGGGTGGCAGATACGCAGTATTTT. Translated: CASRFSGGVADTQYF.

This clonotype was counted between two and nine times. J is TRBJ2-3 and V is TRBV5-1; the match to TRBD2 covers 9 bases. The CDR3 contains 18 residues. The V segment lost 2 bases and the J segment 3 bases; nucleotides outside the gene matches: 13. CDR1 and CDR2 (germline): SGHRS, YFSETQ. CDR3 sequence: CASSFIGLAGRPTDTQYF. CDR3 nucleotide sequence: TGCGCCAGCAGCTTCATTGGGCTAGCGGGAAGACCGACAGATACGCAGTATTTT. Using reference TRBV5-1 and TRBJ2-3 for the parts outside the CDR3, the full variable domain is KAGVTQTPRYLIKTRGQQVTLSCSPISGHRSVSWYQQTPGQGLQFLFEYFSETQRNKGNFPGRFSGRQFSNSRSEMNVSTLELGDSALYLCASSFIGLAGRPTDTQYFGPGTRLTVL.

This clonotype showed up just a few times. This CDR3 is CASSITWGQPQHF. The DNA of the CDR3 is TGTGCCAGCAGCATTACCTGGGGTCAGCCCCAGCATTTT. The chain links TRBV5-8 to TRBJ1-5; no reliable D call. Between the trimmed V and J ends, which lost 4 bases and 6 bases, there was a span of 11 bases. The CDR3 contains 13 residues. Germline values: CDR1 SGHTS, CDR2 YDEGEE.

This clonotype has more than one count but fewer than ten. The J gene is TRBJ2-3, the V gene TRBV5-1; D unclear. Deletions cut 5 bases from V and 5 bases from J, with 15 bases between. The CDR3 extends over 14 amino acids. In germline, CDR1 is SGHRS, CDR2 YFSETQ. The CDR3 DNA is TGCGCCAGCAGGACCCGACCCGCTGGAGATACGCAGTATTTT. Translating it yields CASRTRPAGDTQYF.

This clonotype has more than one count but fewer than ten. The chain recombines TRBV20-1 with TRBJ2-1; TRBD2 aligns across 10 bases. The V and J ends lost 3 bases and 8 bases, in that order; junction bases with no gene match: 10. The V gene's germline CDR1 is DFQATT and CDR2 SNEGSKA (reference sequence). CDR3 length equals 15 residues. In DNA form, the CDR3 reads TGCAGTGCTAGGGGCCCGGGACTAGCGCTGGATGAGCAGTTCTTC. Translating it yields CSARGPGLALDEQFF.

This chain links TRBV12-5 with TRBJ2-3; 10 bases line up with TRBD1. The CDR3 loop spans 16 amino acids. Germline loops: CDR1 LGHNT, CDR2 FRNRAP. Trimming took 4 bases from V and 4 from J; bases not matched to a gene: 8. CDR3 DNA sequence: TGTGCTAGTGGTTGGGGACAGGGGACCTACTCAGATACGCAGTATTTT. Translating it yields CASGWGQGTYSDTQYF.

This clonotype was observed a single time. This chain links TRBV12-3 or TRBV12-4 with TRBJ2-5; no definite D call. The J call may be faulty, since TRBJ2-7 better matches the DNA end. CDR3 length: 13 amino acids. CDR3 region: CASRGGALYEQYF. The CDR3 DNA is TGTGCCAGCCGAGGCGGAGCCCTCTACGAGCAGTACTTC.

Only a few counts were recorded for this clonotype. The genes are TRBV28 and TRBJ2-7, with TRBD1 as a possible D gene (6 bases). From germline, CDR1 is MDHEN and CDR2 SYDVKM. This CDR3 is built from 14 residues. V lost 5 bases and J lost 2, with 13 bases in between. CDR3: CASSILTGAYEQYF. For the CDR3, the DNA is TGTGCCAGCAGTATATTGACAGGAGCCTACGAGCAGTACTTC. Filled out from reference TRBV28 and TRBJ2-7, the complete variable domain reads DVKVTQSSRYLVKRTGEKVFLECVQDMDHENMFWYRQDPGLGLRLIYFSYDVKMKEKGDIPEGYSVSREKKERFSLILESASTNQTSMYLCASSILTGAYEQYFGPGTRLTVT.

This rearrangement joins TRBV12-3 or TRBV12-4 to TRBJ2-1; D tentatively fits TRBD1 or TRBD2 (6 bases each). This CDR3 is 14 amino acids long. V lost 4 bases and J 9 bases, leaving 16 bases between the germline ends. CDR3 DNA: TGTGCCAGCAGTTGGGGGGCAATTTTGAGTGAGCAGTTCTTC. It translates to CASSWGAILSEQFF.

CDR3 bases: TGTGCCAGCGGGGCCCCGCGGGGGGGCATAGCCAAAAACATTCAGTACTTC. Its protein product is CASGAPRGGIAKNIQYF. V gene TRBV28 combines with J gene TRBJ2-4; 9 bases are a match to TRBD2. Germline CDR1 reads MDHEN; CDR2 reads SYDVKM. The ends lost 8 bases at V and 0 bases at J; junction bases unmatched: 11. The CDR3 runs to 17 residues.

J is TRBJ2-1 and V is TRBV30; 14 nucleotides line up with TRBD2. The CDR3 covers 17 residues. With 4 bases clipped from V and 4 bases from J, the junction kept 9 bases outside the gene matches. The germline gives CDR1 GTSNPN, CDR2 SVGIG (reference sequence). The CDR3 here is CAWTPTRTSGGYNEQFF. As DNA, the CDR3 is TGTGCCTGGACTCCTACTAGGACTAGCGGGGGGTACAATGAGCAGTTCTTC.

DNA of the CDR3: TGTGCCAGCAGGGAGGGGGCGGTCAATGAGCAGTTCTTC. Translated, it gives CASREGAVNEQFF. The rearrangement uses TRBV12-3 or TRBV12-4 and TRBJ2-1; possible D gene TRBD1, 7 bases. Trimming pared 6 bases from V and 6 bases from J, leaving 12 bases between. CDR3 size: 13 residues.